This record looks at one T cell receptor (beta chain) sequence and its context. Its antigen remains undetermined. Within one base of it there is no much larger clone, and no base qualities were kept. The donors were healthy, HIV-negative adults who had no recently reported acute infections or vaccinations. All donors were Caucasian adults living in Nashville, Tennessee, USA. Magnetic negative selection was used to enrich CD4+ T cells, after which naive cells were positively selected on CD45RA and the negative fraction became the memory subset. Blood was obtained by leukapheresis, after which PBMCs were separated by Ficoll-Histopaque density gradient centrifugation and cryopreserved in liquid nitrogen vapor phase. Analytical flow cytometry was used to check the purity and quantity of each magnetically sorted T cell population. Genomic DNA was isolated from each sorted fraction and quantified by UV absorbance on a Nanodrop 2000c.

This sample stems from a study of shared clonotypes between healthy human individuals (dated by TCRdb to about 2020). Regarding the complete study: A couple of women and a few men aged 18 to 49 years were included in the cohort. To increase sequencing depth and limit assay-specific biases, different laboratories used diverse techniques to prepare libraries and sequence TCR repertoires. For each donor, CD4 naive and CD4 memory were each given three plates, CD8 naive was given two plates, and CD8 memory was given one plate. The study deeply sequenced blood TCR repertoires of about five healthy adults to estimate repertoire size and the extent of clonotype sharing between individuals. Per donor, leukapheresis produced somewhere between about 0.94 and 10 billion PBMCs.

Here is what the overall study found, with its caveats: Only blood was sampled, and tissue TCR repertoires likely differ from those in blood. Incomplete sequencing was indicated by rarefaction of sorted-subset datasets, despite the large sequencing depth. When a few donors were compared, the shared fraction of clonotypes was about 5% for naive CD4, 3.5% to 4% for naive CD8, 2.3% for memory CD4, and 0.35% to 0.4% for memory CD8. Naive subsets generally had larger estimated clonotype richness than memory subsets did. The small number of donors limited the genetic and exposure-history diversity represented. Compared with non-shared clonotypes, clonotypes shared by all four sorted-subset donors had higher generation probabilities. Pairwise subsampling indicated that sequencing depth was expected to affect the degree of clonotype sharing among donors.

Using the deep immunoSEQ assay, TCR CDR3 regions were amplified from genomic DNA by multiplex PCR. Genomic DNA extracted from each cell subset was distributed evenly over all wells of several immunoSEQ 96-well plates, and each plate served as one replicate. Each replicate PCR for sorted subsets received about 210 ng genomic DNA, equal to about 30,000 T cell genomes. Purified libraries were measured with a Qubit 3.0 fluorometer, size-checked on a Bioanalyzer 2100, and measured again with the KAPA Library Quantification kit. Every immunoSEQ 96-well plate was sequenced on a separate single-read 150-cycle Illumina NextSeq 550 flow cell. The study's processing was this. Because the immunoSEQ output included only junctional sequences and no quality scores, the filtering could not be the same as the filtering used for full-length reads. To assign V/J genes and CDR3, sequences were annotated using PyIR, a Python wrapper for IgBLAST v1.9, with IMGT germline references. Reads were removed for weak V/J assignments (E-value above 1e-6), missing CDR3, stop codons, out-of-frame junctions, or ambiguous translated residues. V3J clonotypes were defined by identical inferred V gene, J gene, and CDR3 amino acid sequence. Percentage overlap between repertoires was calculated by dividing the number of shared unique clonotypes by the size of the smaller repertoire. RTK rarefaction, the Chao1 estimator, and Recon v2.1 estimates of unobserved clonotypes were used to assess repertoire richness. Generation probabilities for all TCRbeta clonotypes obtained by the gDNA method from several donors were computed using OLGA. TCRdb obtained this table from immuneACCESS and retained in-frame rearrangements with V and J assigned. These tables miss some clones; where compared with another copy, unresolved V genes account for less than half of the shortfall, and the remainder is unexplained. Clone size and V and J calls were adopted from that table, with D and trimming inferred from the DNA. The sample table records more than 500,000 clones; 90% to 96% of these occur just once. The top ten clones comprise around 0.067% of the sample.

This sequence was found in a woman aged 25 to 39 in good health. Specimen: naive CD4+ T cells sorted from blood. The sample's cell subset or site label is to be understood as: CD45RA+ positively selected.

DNA sequence: TGTGCCAGCAGTGCCCAGGGACAGCACACCTACGAGCAGTACTTC. Translated, it reads CASSAQGQHTYEQYF. This chain is built from TRBV25-1 and TRBJ2-7, and 7 junction bases match TRBD1. V lost 4 bases and J lost 2 bases, and the count of bases not matched to a germline gene is 8. From its cysteine to its phenylalanine, the CDR3 spans 15 amino acids. Kept here is only the CDR3 DNA, which spans 45 bases and is read in frame from base 1. The germline V gene encodes CDR1 MGHDK and CDR2 SYGVNS.